This paragraph covers one TCR beta chain sequence. Antigen: not known. Each donor was healthy, and each was a bone marrow donor. Trimming shortened V by 3 bases and J by 6 bases, and 12 bases separated the two germline ends. The length of the CDR3 is 13 residues. Germline V CDR1 and CDR2: SGHAT, FQNNGV. Use of 60 Vbeta and 13 Jbeta primers characterized the PCR. The assay was immunoSEQ multiplex PCR, and TCRdb's table has in-frame clones only and misses some. The table records around 200,000 clones, roughly four fifths of them present only once. The record originates from a study of cytomegalovirus exposure and HLA in healthy donors. Notes on the study in general: According to an earlier analysis, most TCR beta V segments yielded productive rearrangements about 87% or about 30% of the time. As was reported, the HLA-A and HLA-B alleles of most subjects were accurately predicted from TCR beta sequences.

The chain is built from TRBV11-2 and TRBJ2-7; weak D call: TRBD1 (6 bases). The sample taken for sequencing was PBMCs. The receptor was isolated from a woman aged 25 to 39 in good health and CMV-seropositive. CDR3 bases: TGTGCCAGCAGCTTCTGGGGGCAGGTCGAGCAGTACTTC. Its protein is CASSFWGQVEQYF.